The 15 T cell receptor beta chains below all came from one sample that was sequenced in a study of blood T cell repertoires in COVID-19. Assay: immunoSEQ multiplex PCR; the TCRdb copy retains only in-frame clones and omits some. Of about 350,000 clones in the sample, 70% to 90% were seen once. The sequenced sample was PBMCs or T cells enriched from blood (not recorded which). These receptors all come from a woman in her twenties or thirties who had recovered from COVID-19.

The gene calls are TRBV5-5 and TRBJ1-4; 11 bases are a match to TRBD1. The CDR3 contains 16 residues. J was trimmed by 7 bases and V by 4 bases; bases with no gene match: 9. CDR1 is SGHKS and CDR2 is YYEKEE in the germline V gene (reference sequence). The CDR3 DNA follows: TGTGCCAGCAGCATGGCCGGCGGGACAGGGGGTGAAAAACTGTTTTTT. Protein product: CASSMAGGTGGEKLFF.

To note about this clone: One end of the junction is discordant with germline, which a read error may explain. The genes are TRBV7-7 and TRBJ2-1; 12 bases are shared with TRBD2. CDR1 is SSHAT, CDR2 FNYEAQ, per germline (reference sequence). The CDR3 totals 15 residues. The CDR3 sequence: CASSPGLAGFYEQFF. CDR3 DNA sequence: TGTGCTAGCAGCCCAGGACTAGCGGGGTTCTATGAGCAGTTCTTC.

This sequence joins TRBV20-1 and TRBJ1-1, with unresolved D. This CDR3 has 15 residues. The germline V and J ends were trimmed by 3 bases and 3 bases, with 17 bases remaining between them. Germline V gene data show CDR1 as DFQATT and CDR2 as SNEGSKA (reference sequence). The CDR3 spells CSASGVGEVYTEAFF. The CDR3 DNA is TGCAGTGCTAGTGGCGTCGGGGAAGTATACACTGAAGCTTTCTTT.

The chain combines TRBV2 with TRBJ2-3; 8 nucleotides agree with TRBD1. The junction had 9 bases not matched to a gene; V was cut back by 5 bases and J by 2 bases. CDR1 is SNHLY, CDR2 FYNNEI, per germline. The CDR3 length is 16 residues. The CDR3 loop reads CASSPGTGTTTDTQYF. CDR3 sequence (DNA): TGTGCCAGCAGTCCCGGGACAGGCACTACCACAGATACGCAGTATTTT.

V is TRBV11-2 and J is TRBJ1-1; D perhaps matches TRBD1 (5 bases). Germline CDR1 and CDR2: SGHAT and FQNNGV. Trimming stripped 4 bases from V and 6 bases from J, with 15 bases between. The length of the CDR3 is 14 residues. The CDR3 protein is CASSSEVAGAEAFF. CDR3 sequence (DNA): TGTGCCAGCAGCTCCGAAGTCGCGGGGGCTGAAGCTTTCTTT.

This chain links TRBV5-8 with TRBJ2-1, with D maybe TRBD2 (6 bases). The CDR3 extends over 14 amino acids. Per the germline V gene, CDR1 is SGHTS and CDR2 is YDEGEE. V lost 4 bases to trimming and J lost 7 bases, with 15 bases between them. The CDR3 loop is CASSTDYPGNEQFF. As DNA, the CDR3 is TGTGCCAGCAGCACGGACTACCCTGGGAATGAGCAGTTCTTC.

This chain joins TRBV24-1 and TRBJ2-1, with D perhaps matching TRBD2 (7 bases). The CDR3 has 15 residues. V lost 5 bases and J 5 bases, leaving 15 bases between the germline ends. CDR1 is KGHDR, CDR2 SFDVKD, per germline. CDR3 loop: CATSGRGGLNNEQFF. In nucleotides, the CDR3 is TGTGCCACCAGTGGCCGAGGGGGACTAAACAATGAGCAGTTCTTC.

The chain is built from TRBV28 and TRBJ1-4, with a possible D match to TRBD1 (5 bases). Germline CDR1 reads MDHEN; CDR2 reads SYDVKM. This CDR3 comprises 14 residues. Trimming stripped 2 bases from V and 7 bases from J, with 11 bases between. CDR3 region: CASSLAQGGEKLFF. The CDR3 DNA reads TGTGCCAGCAGTTTAGCTCAGGGTGGTGAAAAACTGTTTTTT.

This clone appeared a few times. V is TRBV18 and J is TRBJ2-7; the match to TRBD2 covers 9 bases. V trimming: 3 bases; J trimming: 1 base; junction bases outside the gene matches: 10. CDR3 length equals 17 residues. The V gene's germline CDR1 is KGHSH and CDR2 LQKENI. The CDR3 sequence: CASSPKVAGDHSYEQYF. As DNA, the CDR3 is TGTGCCAGCTCACCGAAGGTAGCGGGGGACCATTCCTACGAGCAGTACTTC.

This chain connects TRBV5-4 to TRBJ1-1; possibly TRBD1 for D (5 bases). CDR1 SGHNT and CDR2 YYREEE come from the germline V gene (reference sequence). Trimming took 3 bases from V and 0 from J, leaving 12 bases between them. The CDR3 runs to 15 residues. CDR3 in amino acids: CASSSETAMNTEAFF. CDR3 DNA: TGTGCCAGCAGCTCCGAGACAGCCATGAACACTGAAGCTTTCTTT.

This clone has a single count. The chain couples TRBV6-5 to TRBJ1-4; a weak D match, TRBD1 (5 bases). Germline CDR1 reads MNHEY; CDR2 reads SVGAGI. V lost 8 bases and J lost 0, with 13 bases in between. CDR3 length: 15 amino acids. CDR3 residues: CASDNRMATNEKLFF. The CDR3 DNA reads as TGTGCCAGCGACAACAGGATGGCAACTAATGAAAAACTGTTTTTT.

The chain employs TRBV28 and TRBJ1-2, with 7 bases matching TRBD1. CDR3 size: 12 residues. Germline V gives CDR1 MDHEN, CDR2 SYDVKM. The V gene end was trimmed by 6 bases and the J gene end by 8 bases; junction bases not matched to a gene: 6. The CDR3 DNA reads TGTGCCAGCAGCCTTACGACAGGGGGCTACACCTTC. This gives the protein CASSLTTGGYTF.

The chain links TRBV28 to TRBJ2-5, with 10 bases fitting TRBD1. The CDR3 is made up of 16 amino acids. CDR1 and CDR2 (germline): MDHEN, SYDVKM. The CDR3 DNA reads as TGTGCAGCTAAATCGCCGGGACAGGGGAAGGAGGAGACCCAGTACTTC. This codes for CAAKSPGQGKEETQYF. Full variable domain (remainder filled in from reference TRBV28 and TRBJ2-5): DVKVTQSSRYLVKRTGEKVFLECVQDMDHENMFWYRQDPGLGLRLIYFSYDVKMKEKGDIPEGYSVSREKKERFSLILESASTNQTSMYLCAAKSPGQGKEETQYFGPGTRLLVL.

V is TRBV29-1 and J is TRBJ1-2; 7 nucleotides line up with TRBD1. V was pared by 7 bases and J by 3 bases, with 2 bases of the junction left unmatched. The CDR3 is 11 residues long. CDR1 and CDR2 from the germline V gene are SQVTM and ANQGSEA. CDR3 sequence: CSAGTDYGYTF. The CDR3 coding sequence is TGCAGCGCTGGGACAGACTATGGCTACACCTTC.

This chain connects TRBV7-2 to TRBJ2-3, with 8 positions matching TRBD1. With V trimmed by 4 bases and J by 4 bases, 13 bases remained unmatched. This CDR3 region has 17 residues. CDR1 is SGHTA, CDR2 FQGNSA, per germline. CDR3: CASSSGSQGARADTQYF. CDR3 bases: TGTGCCAGCAGCTCAGGGAGTCAGGGGGCGCGGGCAGATACGCAGTATTTT.